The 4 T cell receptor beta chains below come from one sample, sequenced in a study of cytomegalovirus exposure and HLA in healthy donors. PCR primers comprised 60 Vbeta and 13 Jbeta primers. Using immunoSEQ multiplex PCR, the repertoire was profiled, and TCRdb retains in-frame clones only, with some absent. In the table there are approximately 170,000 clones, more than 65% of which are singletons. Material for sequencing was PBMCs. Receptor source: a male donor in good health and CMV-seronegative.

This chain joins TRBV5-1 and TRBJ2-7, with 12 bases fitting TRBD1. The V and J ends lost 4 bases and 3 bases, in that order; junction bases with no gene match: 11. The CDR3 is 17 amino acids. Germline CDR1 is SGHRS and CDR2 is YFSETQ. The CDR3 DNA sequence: TGCGCCAGCAGCCCCCGGGACAGGGGGCCCGATCTCTACGAGCAGTACTTC. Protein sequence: CASSPRDRGPDLYEQYF.

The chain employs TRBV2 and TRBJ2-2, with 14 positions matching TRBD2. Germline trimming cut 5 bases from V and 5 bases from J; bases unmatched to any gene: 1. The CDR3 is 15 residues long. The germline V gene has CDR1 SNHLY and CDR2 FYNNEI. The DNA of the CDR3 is TGTGCCAGCAGTCGGACTAGCGGGAGGACCGGGGAGCTGTTTTTT. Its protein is CASSRTSGRTGELFF. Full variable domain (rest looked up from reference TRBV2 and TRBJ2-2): EPEVTQTPSHQVTQMGQEVILRCVPISNHLYFYWYRQILGQKVEFLVSFYNNEISEKSEIFDDQFSVERPDGSNFTLKIRSTKLEDSAMYFCASSRTSGRTGELFFGEGSRLTVL.

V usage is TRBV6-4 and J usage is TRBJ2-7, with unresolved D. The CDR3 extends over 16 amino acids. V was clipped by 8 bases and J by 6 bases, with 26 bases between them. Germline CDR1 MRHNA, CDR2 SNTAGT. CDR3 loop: CASRLNHPRSVAEQYF. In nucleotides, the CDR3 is TGTGCCAGCCGATTGAACCATCCTAGATCCGTCGCCGAGCAGTACTTC.

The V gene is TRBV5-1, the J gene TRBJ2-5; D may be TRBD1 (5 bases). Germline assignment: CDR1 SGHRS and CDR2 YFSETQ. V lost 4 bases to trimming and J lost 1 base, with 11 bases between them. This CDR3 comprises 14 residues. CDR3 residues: CASSPRTSQETQYF. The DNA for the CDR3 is TGCGCCAGCAGCCCACGGACAAGCCAAGAGACCCAGTACTTC.